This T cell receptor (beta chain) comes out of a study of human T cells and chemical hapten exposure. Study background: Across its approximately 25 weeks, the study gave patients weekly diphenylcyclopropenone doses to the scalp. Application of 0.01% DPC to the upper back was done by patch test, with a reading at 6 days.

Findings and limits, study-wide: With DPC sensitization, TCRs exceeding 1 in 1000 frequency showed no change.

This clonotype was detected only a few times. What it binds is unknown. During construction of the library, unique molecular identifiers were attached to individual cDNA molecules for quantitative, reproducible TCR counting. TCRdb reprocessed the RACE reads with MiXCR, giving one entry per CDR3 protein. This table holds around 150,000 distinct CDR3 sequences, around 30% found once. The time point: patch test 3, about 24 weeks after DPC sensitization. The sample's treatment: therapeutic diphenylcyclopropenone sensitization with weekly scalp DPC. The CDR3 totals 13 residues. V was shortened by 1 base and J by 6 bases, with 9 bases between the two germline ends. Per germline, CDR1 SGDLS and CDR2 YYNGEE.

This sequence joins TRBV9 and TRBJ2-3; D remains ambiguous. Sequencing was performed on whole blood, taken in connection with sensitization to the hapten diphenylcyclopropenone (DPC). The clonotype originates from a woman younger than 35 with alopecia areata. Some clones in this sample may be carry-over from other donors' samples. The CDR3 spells CASSVRSSDTQYF. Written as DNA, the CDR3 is TGTGCCAGCAGCGTACGAAGTTCCGATACGCAGTATTTT.